A selection of T cell receptor beta chains follows, all from one sample in a study of CXCR3-negative and CXCR3-positive naive CD8 T cells. From its re-call of the 5' RACE reads, TCRdb lists each CDR3 protein once, without DNA. The sample's table shows 20,000 to 25,000 distinct CDR3 sequences. Sequencing used memory CD8+ T cells from blood. The receptors come from a human donor in good health. Some clones in this sample may be carry-over from other donors' samples. CDR3s include the opening cysteine and the closing phenylalanine or tryptophan.

>TRBV6-2/TRBV6-3|TRBJ2-5
CASSYSGGALETQYF
>TRBV4-3|TRBJ1-4
CASSQDLGRNEKLFF
>TRBV7-9|TRBJ2-5
CASSSWDGQETQYF
>TRBV6-5|TRBJ2-7
CASSWGQGNYEQYF
>TRBV14|TRBJ2-1
CASSQVGVEQFF
>TRBV7-2|TRBJ2-1
CASSSGPFEQFF
>TRBV5-1|TRBJ2-1
CASSLAGGHNEQFF
>TRBV20-1|TRBJ1-1
CSTTQGDTEAFF
>TRBV5-1|TRBJ2-7
CASSLRPYEQYF
>TRBV6-5|TRBJ1-4
CASRAAGPGSNEKLFF
>TRBV20-1|TRBJ2-7
CSANLRQGTYEQYF
>TRBV6-2/TRBV6-3|TRBJ2-3
CASSSRLAGADAQYF
>TRBV12-3/TRBV12-4|TRBJ2-3
CASSFAISTDTQYF
>TRBV20-1|TRBJ2-3
CSANSGGDSTDTQYF
>TRBV20-1|TRBJ2-1
CSASWDPYNEQFF
>TRBV28|TRBJ2-3
CASRGTGSTDTQYF